This T cell receptor (beta chain) comes out of a study of T cells in localized non-small cell lung cancer. The CDR3 runs to 15 residues. Germline values: CDR1 SGHAT, CDR2 FQNNGV. Trimming took 5 bases from V and 0 from J, leaving 13 bases between them. The protocol was immunoSEQ multiplex PCR, while the TCRdb copy is restricted to in-frame clones and leaves out a portion. The table lists 40,000 to 65,000 clones, around 84% of them singletons. Study results and limitations: With higher T cell density in blood came longer overall survival.

About this clone: Its antigen remains unknown.

Sequenced here: PBMCs, sampled before any cancer treatment. The receptor was derived from a female donor with stage II lung adenocarcinoma. This sequence joins TRBV11-2 and TRBJ1-2; perhaps TRBD1 as D (5 bases). The CDR3 DNA is TGTGCCAGCAGCAGAAGCACAGGCTCTAACTATGGCTACACCTTC. Its protein is CASSRSTGSNYGYTF.